The T cell receptor beta chain under discussion was sequenced for a study of blood T cell repertoires in COVID-19. Whole-study context: Both acute and convalescent COVID-19 samples were obtained from the United States, Italy and Spain. The analysed material was cDNA or gDNA that came from T cells, B-cell-depleted T cells, or PBMCs.

CDR1 is KGHSH, CDR2 LQKENI, per germline. The CDR3 is 13 amino acids. Trimming took off 5 bases at V and 6 bases at J, with 13 bases between the two ends. The authors' processing: Scientists estimated how many nucleated cells there were by amplifying reference gene primers. Using immunoSEQ multiplex PCR, the repertoire was profiled, and TCRdb retains in-frame clones only, with some absent. V and J calls and clone size follow that table, whereas D and trimming were derived from the DNA. This sample yields 25,000 to 35,000 clones, of which approximately 90% are seen a single time; under 6% belongs to the top ten. This clone is a singleton in its sample.

The sequence was collected from a human donor in a cohort sampled during active COVID-19. Sequencing was done on a sample of peripheral blood. The chain couples TRBV18 to TRBJ1-1; a possible D gene is TRBD1 (5 bases). The CDR3 DNA follows: TGTGCCAGCTCAACATCCAGGGAGGCTGAAGCTTTCTTT. Its translation: CASSTSREAEAFF.